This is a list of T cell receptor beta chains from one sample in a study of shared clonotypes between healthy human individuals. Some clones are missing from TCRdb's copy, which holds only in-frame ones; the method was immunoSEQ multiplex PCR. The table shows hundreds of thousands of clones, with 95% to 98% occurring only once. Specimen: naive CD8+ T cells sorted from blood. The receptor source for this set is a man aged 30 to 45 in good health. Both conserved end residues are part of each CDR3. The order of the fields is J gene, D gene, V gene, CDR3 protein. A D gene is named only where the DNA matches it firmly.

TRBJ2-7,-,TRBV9,CASSPDMGYEQYF
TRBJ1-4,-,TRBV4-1,CASSLSRNRAHEKLFF
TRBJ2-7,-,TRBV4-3,CASSTNSWSYEQYF
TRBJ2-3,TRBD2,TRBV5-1,CASSLETAGGTDTQYF
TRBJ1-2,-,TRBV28,CASSLSGTLGYTF
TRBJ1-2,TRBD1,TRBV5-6,CASSFGTGGDGYTF
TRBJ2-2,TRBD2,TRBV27,CASSRSGRPPNTGELFF
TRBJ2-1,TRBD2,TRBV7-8,CASSASGRADNEQFF
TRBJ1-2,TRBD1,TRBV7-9,CASSYPGGPYGYTF
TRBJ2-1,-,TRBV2,CASTSGDSYNEQFF
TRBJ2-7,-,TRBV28,CASSLGQDTYEQYF
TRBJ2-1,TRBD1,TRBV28,CASSLRQGRQFF
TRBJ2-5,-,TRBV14,CASSHRADSQYF
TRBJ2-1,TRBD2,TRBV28,CASVTREGGYNEQFF
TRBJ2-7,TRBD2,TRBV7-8,CASSQLLAGAEQYF
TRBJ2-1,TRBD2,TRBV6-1,CASTDPGLAGGRYNEQFF
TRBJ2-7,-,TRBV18,CASSPPDRIGDSYEQYF
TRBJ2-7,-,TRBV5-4,CASTSEGGLYEQYF
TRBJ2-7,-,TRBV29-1,CSVEDFATETYEQYF
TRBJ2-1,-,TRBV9,CASSGNNEQFF
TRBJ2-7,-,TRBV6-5,CASSYSWGFSSYEQYF
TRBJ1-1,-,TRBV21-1,CASSFYRGNTEAFF
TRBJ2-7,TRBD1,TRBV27,CASKPGGLYEQYF
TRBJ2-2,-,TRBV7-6,CASSLAVGDWRTGELFF
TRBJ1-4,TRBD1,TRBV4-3,CASSQDKQGDEKLFF
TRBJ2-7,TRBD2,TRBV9,CASSKSGSSYEQYF
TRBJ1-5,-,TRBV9,CASSAGSDSNQPQHF
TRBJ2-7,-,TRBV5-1,CASSLVVRGHEQYF
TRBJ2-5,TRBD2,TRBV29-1,CSVGLAGEETQYF
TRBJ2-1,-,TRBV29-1,CSAGGDRKGNEQFF
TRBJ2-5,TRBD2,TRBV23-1,CASSTRLAGKETQYF
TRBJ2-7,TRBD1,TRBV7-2,CASSLAPKEATGYNEQYF
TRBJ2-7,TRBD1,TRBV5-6,CASSSGTAIYEQYF
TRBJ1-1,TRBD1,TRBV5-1,CASSQGTASEAFF
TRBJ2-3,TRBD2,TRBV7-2,CASSLEWGLAGTDTQYF
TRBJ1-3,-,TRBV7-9,CASSSQGSGNTIYF
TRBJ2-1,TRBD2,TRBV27,CASSLVSGRPREQFF
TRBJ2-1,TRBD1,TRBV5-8,CASSPGTGPSYNEQFF
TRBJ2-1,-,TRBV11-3,CASSLDLGASSYNEQFF
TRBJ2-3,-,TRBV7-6,CASNPSASSTDTQYF
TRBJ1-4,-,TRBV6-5,CASSPEGREHEKLFF
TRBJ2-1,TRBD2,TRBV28,CASSSRAVRLAGLRDEQFF
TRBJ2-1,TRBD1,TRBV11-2,CASSLDGRQGGRYNEQFF
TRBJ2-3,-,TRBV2,CASSADLGSTDTQYF
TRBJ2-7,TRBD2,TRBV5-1,CASSAGLATKVSSYEQYF